The clone carrying this T cell receptor beta chain was seen ten or more times. Its antigen is still unknown. Preparation of the TCRbeta library used unique molecular identifiers. TCRdb analysed the PCR reads with MiXCR anew, one entry per CDR3 protein. The sample comprises 240,000 or so distinct CDR3 sequences, just under 8.5% of which are singletons, and nearly 6.5% rests with the top ten. The germline gives CDR1 MDHEN, CDR2 SYDVKM. V lost 5 bases to trimming and J lost 11 bases, with 10 bases between them. This CDR3 contains 11 residues. The data were obtained in a study of T-cell reconstitution after alpha-beta-depleted transplantation in children. Study-wide findings and caveats: In some patients, recipient T cells and intrathymic progenitors surviving conditioning explained high day-60 diversity. Alpha-beta T cells about two months after transplant reportedly derived from several hundred expanded graft clones. Once a year had passed after transplant, T-cell counts and diversity came mostly from newly produced T cells.

V gene TRBV28 combines with J gene TRBJ1-5; D is unclear. This TCR derives from a male patient aged 5 to 17 who had a stem cell transplant for acute lymphoblastic leukemia, so the T cells may come from the graft donor. Sequencing used PBMCs, mostly from graft donor cells, obtained 180 days after TCRalphabeta/CD19-depleted stem cell transplant. CDR3 residues: CASSTTGTQHF. CDR3 bases: TGTGCCAGCAGTACTACGGGTACCCAGCATTTT.